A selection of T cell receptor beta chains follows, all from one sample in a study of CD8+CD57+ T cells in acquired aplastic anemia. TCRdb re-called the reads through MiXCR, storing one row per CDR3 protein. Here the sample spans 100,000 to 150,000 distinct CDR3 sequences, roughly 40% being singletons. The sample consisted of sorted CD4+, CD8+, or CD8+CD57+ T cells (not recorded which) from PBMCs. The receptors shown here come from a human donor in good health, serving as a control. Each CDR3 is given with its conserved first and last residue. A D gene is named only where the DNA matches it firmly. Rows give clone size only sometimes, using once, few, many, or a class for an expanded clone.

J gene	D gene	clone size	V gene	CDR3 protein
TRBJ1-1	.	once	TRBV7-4	CASSLPTGNRAFF
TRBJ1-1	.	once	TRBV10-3	CASSEGVGAAGYTEAFF
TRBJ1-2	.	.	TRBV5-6	CASSLDSGHDLYGYTF
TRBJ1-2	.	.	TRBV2	CASSEDSRSNYGYTF
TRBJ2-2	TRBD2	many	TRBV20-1	CSAMGLAGATGELFF
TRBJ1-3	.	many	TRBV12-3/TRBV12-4	CASSLGENTIYF
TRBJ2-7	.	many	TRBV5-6	CAFLEGGYEQYF
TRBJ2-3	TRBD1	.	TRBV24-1	CATGRDRVPDTQYF
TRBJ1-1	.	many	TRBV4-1	CASSQDVGKNTEAFF
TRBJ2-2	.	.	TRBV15	CATSSGTGELFF
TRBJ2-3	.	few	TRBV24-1	CATSELGSPPDTQYF